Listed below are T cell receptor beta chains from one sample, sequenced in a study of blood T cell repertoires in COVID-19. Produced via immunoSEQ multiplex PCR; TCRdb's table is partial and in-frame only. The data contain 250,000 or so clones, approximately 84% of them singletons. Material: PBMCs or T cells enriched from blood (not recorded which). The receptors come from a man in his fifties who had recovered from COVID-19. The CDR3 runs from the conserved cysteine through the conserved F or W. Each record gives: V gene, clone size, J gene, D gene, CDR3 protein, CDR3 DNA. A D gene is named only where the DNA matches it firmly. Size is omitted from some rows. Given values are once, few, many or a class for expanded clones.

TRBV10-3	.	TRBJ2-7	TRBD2	CAISESEETSPYEQYF	TGTGCCATCAGTGAGTCAGAAGAGACTAGCCCATACGAGCAGTACTTC
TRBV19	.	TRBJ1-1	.	CASSIWEGTEAFF	TGTGCCAGTAGTATATGGGAGGGTACTGAAGCTTTCTTT
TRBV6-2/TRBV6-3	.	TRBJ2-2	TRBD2	CASSYSTSGRGGTGELFF	TGTGCCAGCAGCTACTCGACTAGCGGGCGTGGCGGCACCGGGGAGCTGTTTTTT
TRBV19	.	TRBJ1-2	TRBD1	CASSPTGGSGYTF	TGTGCCAGTAGTCCGACAGGGGGCTCTGGCTACACCTTC
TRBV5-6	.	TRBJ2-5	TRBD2	CASSYIRLAGGETQYF	TGTGCCAGCAGTTATATTAGACTAGCGGGAGGGGAGACCCAGTACTTC
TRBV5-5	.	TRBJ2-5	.	CASSTPSGGPETQYF	TGTGCCAGCAGCACACCATCCGGGGGGCCTGAGACCCAGTACTTC
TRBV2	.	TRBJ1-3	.	CASSFEDIDSGNTIYF	TGTGCCAGCAGCTTTGAGGACATCGACTCTGGAAACACCATATATTTT
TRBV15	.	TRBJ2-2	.	CATSRDHARTSSGELFF	TGTGCCACCAGCAGAGATCATGCTAGAACAAGCAGCGGGGAGCTGTTTTTT
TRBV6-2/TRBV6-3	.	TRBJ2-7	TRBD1	CASSYSMRDRDYEQYF	TGTGCCAGCAGTTACTCGATGAGGGACAGGGATTACGAGCAGTACTTC
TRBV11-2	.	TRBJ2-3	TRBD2	CASSLVRGATDTQYF	TGTGCCAGCAGCTTAGTGCGGGGGGCAACAGATACGCAGTATTTT
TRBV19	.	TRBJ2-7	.	CAIPDSYYEQYF	TGTGCCATTCCAGACTCTTACTACGAGCAGTACTTC
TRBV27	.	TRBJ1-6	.	CASRGSSYNSPLHF	TGTGCCAGTCGAGGGAGCTCCTATAATTCACCCCTCCACTTT
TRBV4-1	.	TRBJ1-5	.	CASSQWGPSLESNQPQHF	TGCGCCAGCAGCCAATGGGGGCCCTCTCTGGAGAGCAATCAGCCCCAGCATTTT
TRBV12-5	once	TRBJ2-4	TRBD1	CASGLGQGPNIQYF	TGTGCTAGTGGTCTAGGACAGGGCCCAAACATTCAGTACTTC
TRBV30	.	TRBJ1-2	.	CAWSLQTGGYTF	TGTGCCTGGAGTTTACAAACGGGGGGCTACACCTTC
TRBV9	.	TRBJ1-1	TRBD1	CASSVGGRGINTEAFF	TGTGCCAGCAGCGTAGGGGGCAGGGGGATCAACACTGAAGCTTTCTTT
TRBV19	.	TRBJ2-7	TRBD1	CASTGGSYEQYF	TGTGCCAGTACAGGGGGCTCCTACGAGCAGTACTTC
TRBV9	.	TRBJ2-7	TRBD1	CASSAGQGGYEQYF	TGTGCCAGCAGCGCCGGACAGGGTGGGTACGAGCAGTACTTC
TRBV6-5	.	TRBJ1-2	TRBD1	CASSNEGAAFGYTF	TGTGCCAGCAGTAACGAGGGGGCGGCGTTTGGCTACACCTTC
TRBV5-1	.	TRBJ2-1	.	CASSLNRETGGEQFF	TGCGCCAGCAGCTTGAATAGGGAGACCGGGGGTGAGCAGTTCTTC
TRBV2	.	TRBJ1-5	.	CASMRRNQGQPQHF	TGTGCCAGCATGAGACGGAACCAGGGTCAGCCCCAGCATTTT
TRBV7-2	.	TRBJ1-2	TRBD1	CASSIGQGYGYTF	TGTGCCAGCAGCATCGGACAGGGGTATGGCTACACCTTC
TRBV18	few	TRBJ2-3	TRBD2	CASSRGGTDTQYF	TGTGCCAGCTCGCGGGGGGGCACAGATACGCAGTATTTT
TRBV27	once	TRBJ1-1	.	CASRHRLTEAFF	TGTGCCAGCAGGCACAGGTTGACTGAAGCTTTCTTT
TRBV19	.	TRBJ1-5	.	CASSGTGSGGNQPQHF	TGTGCCAGTAGTGGAACGGGATCTGGGGGCAATCAGCCCCAGCATTTT
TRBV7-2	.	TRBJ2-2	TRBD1	CASSPWPGGIGGGGELFF	TGTGCCAGCAGCCCCTGGCCAGGGGGCATTGGTGGAGGCGGGGAGCTGTTTTTT
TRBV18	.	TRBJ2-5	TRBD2	CASSLSAGGLQTQYF	TGTGCCAGCTCACTAAGTGCGGGGGGGCTGCAGACCCAGTACTTC
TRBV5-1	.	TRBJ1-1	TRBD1	CASSLARTGEAFF	TGCGCCAGCAGCTTGGCCAGGACAGGAGAAGCTTTCTTT
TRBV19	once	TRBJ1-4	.	CASSIDARAPTNEKLFF	TGTGCCAGTAGTATAGATGCGAGGGCCCCAACTAATGAAAAACTGTTTTTT
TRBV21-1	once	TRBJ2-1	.	CASSKGWGTSSCDEQFF	TGTGCCAGCAGCAAAGGGTGGGGGACTAGCTCTTGCGATGAGCAGTTCTTC
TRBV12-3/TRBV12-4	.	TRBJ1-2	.	CASSLDTWFGYTF	TGTGCCAGCAGTTTGGACACGTGGTTTGGCTACACCTTC
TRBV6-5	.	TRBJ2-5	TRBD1	CASRARTGFETQYF	TGTGCCAGCAGGGCGCGGACAGGGTTCGAGACCCAGTACTTC
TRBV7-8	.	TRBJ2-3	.	CASSLRLSGEGSTDTQYF	TGTGCCAGCAGCTTAAGGTTGTCGGGAGAGGGTAGCACAGATACGCAGTATTTT
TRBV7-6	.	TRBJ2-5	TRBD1	CASSSNPGQGGETQYF	TGTGCCAGCAGCTCGAACCCAGGACAGGGCGGAGAGACCCAGTACTTC
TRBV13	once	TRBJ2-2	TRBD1	CASSPGTGSNTGELFF	TGTGCCAGCAGCCCCGGGACAGGGTCAAACACCGGGGAGCTGTTTTTT
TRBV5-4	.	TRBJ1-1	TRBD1	CASSLPGQANTEAFF	TGTGCCAGCAGCCTACCGGGACAGGCGAACACTGAAGCTTTCTTT
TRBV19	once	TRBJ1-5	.	CASSHGGGVNQPQHF	TGTGCCAGTAGTCACGGGGGTGGGGTCAATCAGCCCCAGCATTTT
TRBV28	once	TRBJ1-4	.	CASSLLGPMEDEKLFF	TGTGCCAGCAGTTTATTGGGCCCCATGGAGGATGAAAAACTGTTTTTT
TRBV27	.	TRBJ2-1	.	CASSFLLSSYNEQFF	TGTGCCAGCAGTTTCCTCCTGAGCTCCTACAATGAGCAGTTCTTC
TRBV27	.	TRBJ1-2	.	CASSLSGAPRSGYTF	TGTGCCAGCAGTTTATCGGGAGCCCCTAGGAGCGGCTACACCTTC
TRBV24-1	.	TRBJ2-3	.	CATSEGASSTDTQYF	TGTGCCACCAGTGAAGGGGCTTCAAGCACAGATACGCAGTATTTT
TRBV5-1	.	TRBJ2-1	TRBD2	CASSSLAGLDGEQFF	TGCGCCAGCAGCTCGCTAGCGGGACTTGATGGTGAGCAGTTCTTC
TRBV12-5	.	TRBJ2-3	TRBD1	CASGSYRGTGVTDTQYF	TGTGCTAGTGGTTCATATCGAGGGACAGGCGTCACAGATACGCAGTATTTT
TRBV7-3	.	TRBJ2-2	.	CASSQGNPNTGELFF	TGTGCCAGCAGCCAGGGAAACCCCAACACCGGGGAGCTGTTTTTT
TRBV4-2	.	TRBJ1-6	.	CASKPAQGGDSPLHF	TGTGCCAGCAAGCCAGCCCAGGGAGGTGATTCACCCCTCCACTTT
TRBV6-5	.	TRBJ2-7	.	CAAQTGRSYEQYF	TGTGCCGCCCAGACAGGTCGGAGCTACGAGCAGTACTTC